The TCR beta chain described here comes from a study of identical twins. Points from the study as a whole: Weaker excess sharing between twins was seen in beta out-of-frame sequences. Out-of-frame sharing of TCR alpha in monozygotic twins was underestimated by models. Potential partial confounding of zero-insertion analyses by invariant MAIT and iNKT cells was noted. A lower insertion count was a feature of abundant cord blood beta clonotypes, with no such feature in memory repertoires.

There are 14 residues in the CDR3. Per the germline V gene, CDR1 is SGHDT and CDR2 is YYEEEE. A word on this clonotype: What it binds is not known.

A single record per CDR3 protein comes from TCRdb applying MiXCR to the 5' RACE reads. The data show about 1.7 million distinct CDR3 sequences, around a third seen once. The sequence derives from a newborn girl in good health. The chain is built from TRBV5-6 and TRBJ2-4; D may be TRBD1 (5 bases). The DNA end lines up better with TRBJ2-7; the J call may be wrong. Sequences were obtained from cord blood. CDR3: CASRKLTGFNEQYF. Here the CDR3 DNA reads TGTGCCAGCAGAAAACTCACAGGTTTCAACGAGCAGTACTTC.